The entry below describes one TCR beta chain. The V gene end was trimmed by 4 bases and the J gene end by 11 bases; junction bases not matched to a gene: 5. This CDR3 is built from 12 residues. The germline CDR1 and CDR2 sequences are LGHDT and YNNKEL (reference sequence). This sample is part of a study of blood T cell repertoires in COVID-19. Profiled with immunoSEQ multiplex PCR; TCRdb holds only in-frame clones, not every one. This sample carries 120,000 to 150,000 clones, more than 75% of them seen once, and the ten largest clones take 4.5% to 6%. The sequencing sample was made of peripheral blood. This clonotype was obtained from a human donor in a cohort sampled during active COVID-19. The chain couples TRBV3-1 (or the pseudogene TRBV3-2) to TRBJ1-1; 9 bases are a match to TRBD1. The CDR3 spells CASSRTGDEAFF. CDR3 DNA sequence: TGTGCCAGCAGCCGGACAGGGGATGAGGCTTTCTTT.